This T cell receptor beta chain was observed in a study of T cells after yellow fever vaccination. Study-level points and caveats: Re-detected after boosting: most primary clones, more than 95% of CD4 and about 90% of CD8.

5'RACE template switching generated TCR cDNA, adding a universal primer site and UMIs. TCRdb ran MiXCR on the 5' RACE reads and lists one entry per CDR3 protein. The profile shows about 320,000 distinct CDR3 sequences, 3.5% to 4.5% of them singletons. Comments on this clonotype: Its cognate antigen is unknown.

Germline CDR1 and CDR2: MGHDK and SYGVNS. The CDR3 contains 13 residues. V trimming: 8 bases; J trimming: 4 bases; junction bases outside the gene matches: 4. The source is a man younger than 30 who received the YFV17D yellow fever vaccine. The chain recombines TRBV25-1 with TRBJ2-2; TRBD1 agrees at 7 bases. Material: PBMCs, obtained 15 days after the yellow fever booster vaccination. The chain's CDR3 is CASHRGTTGELFF. The CDR3 DNA reads as TGTGCCAGCCACAGGGGTACCACCGGGGAGCTGTTTTTT. The complete variable domain, with remaining parts taken from reference TRBV25-1 and TRBJ2-2, reads EADIYQTPRYLVIGTGKKITLECSQTMGHDKMYWYQQDPGMELHLIHYSYGVNSTEKGDLSSESTVSRIRTEHFPLTLESARPSHTSQYLCASHRGTTGELFFGEGSRLTVL.